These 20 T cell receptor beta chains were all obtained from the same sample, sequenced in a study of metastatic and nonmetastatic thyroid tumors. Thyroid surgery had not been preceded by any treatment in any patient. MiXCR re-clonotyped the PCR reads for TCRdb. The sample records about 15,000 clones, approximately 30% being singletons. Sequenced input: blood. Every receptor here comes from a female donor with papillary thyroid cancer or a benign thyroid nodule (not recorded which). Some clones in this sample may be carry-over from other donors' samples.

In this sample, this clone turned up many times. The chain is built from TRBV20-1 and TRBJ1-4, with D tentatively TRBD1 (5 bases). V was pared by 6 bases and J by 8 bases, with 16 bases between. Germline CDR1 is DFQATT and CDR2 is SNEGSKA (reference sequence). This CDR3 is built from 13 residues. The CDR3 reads CSAIPGQAEKLFF. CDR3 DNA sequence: TGCAGTGCCATACCAGGGCAGGCGGAAAAACTGTTTTTT.

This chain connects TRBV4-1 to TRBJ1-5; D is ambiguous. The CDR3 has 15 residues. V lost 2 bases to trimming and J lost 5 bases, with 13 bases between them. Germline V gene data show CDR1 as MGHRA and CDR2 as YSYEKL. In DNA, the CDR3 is TGCGCCAGCAGCCAAAAGCCGCACGGGGATCAGCCCCAGCATTTT. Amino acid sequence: CASSQKPHGDQPQHF.

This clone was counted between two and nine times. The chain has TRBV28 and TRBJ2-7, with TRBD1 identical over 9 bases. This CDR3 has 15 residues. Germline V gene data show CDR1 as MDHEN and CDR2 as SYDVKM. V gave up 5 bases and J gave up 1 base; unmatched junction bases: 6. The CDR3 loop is CASSPTGTGSYEQYF. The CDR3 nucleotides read TGTGCCAGCAGTCCAACCGGGACAGGGTCCTACGAGCAGTACTTC.

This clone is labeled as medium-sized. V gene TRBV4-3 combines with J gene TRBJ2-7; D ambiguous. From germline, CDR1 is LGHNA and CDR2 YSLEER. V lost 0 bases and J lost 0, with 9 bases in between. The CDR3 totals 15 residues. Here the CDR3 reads CASSQEDGSSYEQYF. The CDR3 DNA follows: TGCGCCAGCAGCCAAGAAGACGGAAGCTCCTACGAGCAGTACTTC.

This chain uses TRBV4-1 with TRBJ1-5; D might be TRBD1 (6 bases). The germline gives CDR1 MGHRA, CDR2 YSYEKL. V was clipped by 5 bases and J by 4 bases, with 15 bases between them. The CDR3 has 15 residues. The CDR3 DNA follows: TGCGCCAGCAGCTACGGGCCAGGGGAGAATCAGCCCCAGCATTTT. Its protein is CASSYGPGENQPQHF.

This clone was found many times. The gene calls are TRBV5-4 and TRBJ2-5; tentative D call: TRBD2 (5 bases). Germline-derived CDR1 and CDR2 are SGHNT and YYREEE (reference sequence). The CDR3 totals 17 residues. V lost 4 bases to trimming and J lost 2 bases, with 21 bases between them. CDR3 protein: CASSPLGVGNPQETQYF. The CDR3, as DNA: TGTGCCAGCAGCCCCCTTGGTGTCGGGAATCCTCAAGAGACCCAGTACTTC.

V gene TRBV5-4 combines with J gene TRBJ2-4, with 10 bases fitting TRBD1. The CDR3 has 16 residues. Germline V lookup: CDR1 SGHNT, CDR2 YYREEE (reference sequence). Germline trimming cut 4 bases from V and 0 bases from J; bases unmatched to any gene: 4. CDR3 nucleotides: TGTGCCAGCAGCACGGGACAGGGGATAGCCAAAAACATTCAGTACTTC. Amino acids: CASSTGQGIAKNIQYF. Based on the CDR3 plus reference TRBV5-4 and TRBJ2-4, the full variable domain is ETGVTQSPTHLIKTRGQQVTLRCSSQSGHNTVSWYQQALGQGPQFIFQYYREEENGRGNFPPRFSGLQFPNYSSELNVNALELDDSALYLCASSTGQGIAKNIQYFGAGTRLSVL.

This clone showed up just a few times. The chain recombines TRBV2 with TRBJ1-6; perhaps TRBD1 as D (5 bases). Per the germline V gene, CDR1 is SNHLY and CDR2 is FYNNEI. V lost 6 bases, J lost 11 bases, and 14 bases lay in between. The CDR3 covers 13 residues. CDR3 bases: TGTGCCAGCAGCCAGCGACAGTTCGCACCCCTCCACTTT. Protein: CASSQRQFAPLHF.

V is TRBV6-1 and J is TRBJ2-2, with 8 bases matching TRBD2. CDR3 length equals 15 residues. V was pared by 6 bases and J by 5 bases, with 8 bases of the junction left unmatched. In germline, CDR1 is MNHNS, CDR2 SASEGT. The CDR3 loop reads CASSQGLVGTGELFF. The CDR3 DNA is TGTGCCAGCAGCCAGGGACTAGTCGGTACCGGGGAGCTGTTTTTT.

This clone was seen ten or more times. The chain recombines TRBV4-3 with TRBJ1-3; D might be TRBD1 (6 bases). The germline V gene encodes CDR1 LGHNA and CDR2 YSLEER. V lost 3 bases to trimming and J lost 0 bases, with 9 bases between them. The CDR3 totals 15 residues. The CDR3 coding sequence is TGCGCCAGCAGCCAGGGACAAGCCTCTGGAAACACCATATATTTT. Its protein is CASSQGQASGNTIYF.

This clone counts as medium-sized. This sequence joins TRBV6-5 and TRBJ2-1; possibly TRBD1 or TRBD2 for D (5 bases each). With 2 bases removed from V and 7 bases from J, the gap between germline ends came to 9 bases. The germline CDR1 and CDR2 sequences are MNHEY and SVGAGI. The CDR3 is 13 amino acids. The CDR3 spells CASSYGTANEQFF. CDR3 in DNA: TGTGCCAGCAGTTACGGGACCGCGAATGAGCAGTTCTTC.

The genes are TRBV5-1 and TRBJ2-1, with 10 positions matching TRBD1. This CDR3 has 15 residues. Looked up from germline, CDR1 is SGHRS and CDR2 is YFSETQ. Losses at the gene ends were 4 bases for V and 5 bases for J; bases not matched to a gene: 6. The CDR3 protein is CASSIRQGANNEQFF. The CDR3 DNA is TGCGCCAGCAGCATCCGACAGGGGGCTAACAATGAGCAGTTCTTC.

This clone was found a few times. DNA for the CDR3: TGTGCCAGCAGTTACTCCCTTAGCGGGAGGCCCCCCGGCTACGAGCAGTACTTC. This sequence encodes CASSYSLSGRPPGYEQYF. V is TRBV6-2 or TRBV6-3 and J is TRBJ2-7, with 10 bases aligning to TRBD2. Germline values: CDR1 MNHEY, CDR2 SVGEGT. The CDR3 length is 18 residues. With V trimmed by 0 bases and J by 3 bases, 11 bases remained unmatched.

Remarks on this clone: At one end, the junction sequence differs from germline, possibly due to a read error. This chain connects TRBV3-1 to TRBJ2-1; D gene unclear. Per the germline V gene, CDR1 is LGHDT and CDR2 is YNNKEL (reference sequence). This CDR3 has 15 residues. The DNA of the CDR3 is TGTGCCTGCAGCCAAGATCAGCAGTTTGGGAATGAGCAGTTCTTC. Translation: CACSQDQQFGNEQFF.

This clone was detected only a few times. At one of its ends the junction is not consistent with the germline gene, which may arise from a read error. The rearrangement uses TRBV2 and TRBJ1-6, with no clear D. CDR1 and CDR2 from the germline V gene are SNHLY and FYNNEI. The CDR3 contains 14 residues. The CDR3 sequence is CASGWGGFNPPLHF. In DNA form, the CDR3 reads TGTGCCAGCGGTTGGGGTGGGTTTAATCCACCCCTCCACTTT.

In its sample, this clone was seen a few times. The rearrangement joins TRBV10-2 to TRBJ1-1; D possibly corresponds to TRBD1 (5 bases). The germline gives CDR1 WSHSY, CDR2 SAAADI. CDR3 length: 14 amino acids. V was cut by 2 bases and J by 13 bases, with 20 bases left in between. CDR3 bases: TGCGCCAGCAGTGAGGGGGGAGGAGTTGCTCAAGATTTCTTT. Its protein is CASSEGGGVAQDFF.

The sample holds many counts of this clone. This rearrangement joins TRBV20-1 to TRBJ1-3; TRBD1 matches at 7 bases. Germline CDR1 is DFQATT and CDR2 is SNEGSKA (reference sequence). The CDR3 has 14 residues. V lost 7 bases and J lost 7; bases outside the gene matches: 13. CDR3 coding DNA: TGCAGTGTTCTGGATAACAGGGGTGGGAACACCATATATTTT. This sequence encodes CSVLDNRGGNTIYF.

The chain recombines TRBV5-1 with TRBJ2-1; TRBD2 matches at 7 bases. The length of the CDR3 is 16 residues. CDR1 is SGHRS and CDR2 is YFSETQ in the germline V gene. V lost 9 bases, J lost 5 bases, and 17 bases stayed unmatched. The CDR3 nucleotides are TGCGCCATCTTGCTTGGCGGGGGAACCTTCGACAATGAGCAGTTCTTC. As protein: CAILLGGGTFDNEQFF.

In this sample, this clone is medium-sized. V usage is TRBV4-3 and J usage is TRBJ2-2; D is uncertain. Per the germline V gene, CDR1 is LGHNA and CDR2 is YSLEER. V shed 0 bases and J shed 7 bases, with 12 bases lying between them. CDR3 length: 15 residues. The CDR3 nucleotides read TGCGCCAGCAGCCAAGATTCCCCGCAAAACGGGGAGCTGTTTTTT. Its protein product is CASSQDSPQNGELFF.

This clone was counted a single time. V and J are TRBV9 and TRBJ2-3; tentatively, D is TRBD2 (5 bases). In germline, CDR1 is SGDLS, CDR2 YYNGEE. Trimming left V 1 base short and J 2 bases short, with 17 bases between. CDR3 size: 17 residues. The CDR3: CASSVKGAVLVTDTQYF. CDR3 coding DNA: TGTGCCAGCAGCGTAAAAGGAGCGGTACTCGTCACAGATACGCAGTATTTT. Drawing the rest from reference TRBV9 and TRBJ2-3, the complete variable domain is DSGVTQTPKHLITATGQRVTLRCSPRSGDLSVYWYQQSLDQGLQFLIQYYNGEERAKGNILERFSAQQFPDLHSELNLSSLELGDSALYFCASSVKGAVLVTDTQYFGPGTRLTVL.